The 8 T cell receptor beta chains below come from one sample, sequenced in a study of blood T cell repertoires in COVID-19. The data were produced by immunoSEQ multiplex PCR, yet TCRdb's version contains in-frame clones alone and is incomplete. This sample has over 150,000 clones, with approximately 80% found just once. The sample taken for sequencing was peripheral blood. These receptors all stem from an older woman with acute or convalescent COVID-19.

This sequence joins TRBV18 and TRBJ1-6, with D possibly matching TRBD1 (5 bases). The CDR3 loop spans 16 amino acids. Germline CDR1 and CDR2: KGHSH and LQKENI. The V end was cut by 0 bases, the J end by 0 bases, with 6 bases between. CDR3 bases: TGTGCCAGCTCACCACCGACAGCCTCCTATAATTCACCCCTCCACTTT. Translated, it gives CASSPPTASYNSPLHF.

The chain links TRBV2 to TRBJ2-5; no clear D gene. Germline V gene data show CDR1 as SNHLY and CDR2 as FYNNEI. V shed 8 bases and J shed 0 bases, with 10 bases lying between them. The CDR3 has 13 residues. CDR3: CASPPGYQETQYF. CDR3 bases: TGTGCCAGCCCCCCCGGGTACCAAGAGACCCAGTACTTC.

A single count supports this clone. The chain recombines TRBV6-5 with TRBJ1-2; D gene uncertain. This CDR3 has 13 amino acids. Per the germline V gene, CDR1 is MNHEY and CDR2 is SVGAGI. V was pared by 7 bases and J by 4 bases, with 13 bases between. The CDR3 is CASTAGAVYGYTF. The CDR3 bases are TGTGCCAGCACGGCGGGCGCGGTCTATGGCTACACCTTC.

This chain links TRBV7-2 with TRBJ2-3; 9 positions match TRBD2. CDR1 and CDR2 from the germline V gene are SGHTA and FQGNSA. Germline trimming cut 0 bases from V and 5 bases from J; bases unmatched to any gene: 6. The CDR3 has 16 residues. Here the CDR3 DNA reads TGTGCCAGCAGCTTAGCGGGCGGGGGGGCCAGAGATACGCAGTATTTT. Residues: CASSLAGGGARDTQYF.

This rearrangement joins TRBV28 to TRBJ1-4; TRBD1 is a possible D gene (5 bases). The CDR3 has 11 residues. Germline V gene sequence: CDR1 MDHEN, CDR2 SYDVKM. V was pared by 6 bases and J by 8 bases, with 7 bases between. CDR3 region: CASRGGEKLFF. The CDR3 bases are TGTGCCAGCAGGGGGGGGGAAAAACTGTTTTTT.

This clone was seen more than once but under ten times. The chain joins TRBV6-4 to TRBJ1-5; 9 bases agree with TRBD1. The trim removed 6 bases at V and 6 bases at J, leaving 15 bases unmatched. Germline V gene sequence: CDR1 MRHNA, CDR2 SNTAGT. CDR3 length equals 17 residues. The DNA for the CDR3 is TGTGCCAGCAGCCTCCGGGACAGGGACAGGGTGGGTCAGCCCCAGCATTTT. It translates to CASSLRDRDRVGQPQHF.

V usage is TRBV5-1 and J usage is TRBJ2-3, with a weak D call TRBD1 (5 bases). Germline loops: CDR1 SGHRS, CDR2 YFSETQ. The V end was cut by 3 bases, the J end by 2 bases, with 10 bases between. The CDR3 consists of 14 residues. The CDR3 nucleotides read TGCGCCAGCAGCTACAGGAGCCTCACAGATACGCAGTATTTT. It translates to CASSYRSLTDTQYF.

The DNA for the CDR3 is TGTGCCAGCTCACCCGGGACAGGGGGCCTCTCTGGAAACACCATATATTTT. Its protein product is CASSPGTGGLSGNTIYF. The chain recombines TRBV18 with TRBJ1-3; 12 nucleotides agree with TRBD1. Germline V gene lookup returns CDR1 KGHSH and CDR2 LQKENI. Losses at the gene ends were 3 bases for V and 0 bases for J; bases not matched to a gene: 3. The CDR3 extends over 17 amino acids.